This T cell receptor (beta chain) derives from a study of blood T cell repertoires in COVID-19. Study in general: In each case, the material was cDNA or gDNA derived from T cells, B-cell-depleted T cells, or PBMCs.

V gave up 0 bases and J gave up 8 bases, with 21 bases separating them. Germline assignment: CDR1 SGHRS and CDR2 YFSETQ. CDR3 length: 17 amino acids. Per the original data handling: It was from reference gene primer amplification that nucleated cell counts were estimated. Clones were sequenced by immunoSEQ multiplex PCR, and TCRdb holds only the in-frame ones, with some missing. Clone size and the V and J calls come from that table; the DNA yielded D and trimming. The sample has about 270,000 clones; about four fifths are singletons. Sequenced material: peripheral blood. J is TRBJ2-1 and V is TRBV5-1, with D tentatively TRBD2 (6 bases). This receptor was taken from a human donor with COVID-19, enrolled during active disease. The donor label of this sample is uncertain. The CDR3 bases are TGCGCCAGCAGCTTGGGGCTAGCGTTCTCAGGAGGGGATGAGCAGTTCTTC. This sequence encodes CASSLGLAFSGGDEQFF.